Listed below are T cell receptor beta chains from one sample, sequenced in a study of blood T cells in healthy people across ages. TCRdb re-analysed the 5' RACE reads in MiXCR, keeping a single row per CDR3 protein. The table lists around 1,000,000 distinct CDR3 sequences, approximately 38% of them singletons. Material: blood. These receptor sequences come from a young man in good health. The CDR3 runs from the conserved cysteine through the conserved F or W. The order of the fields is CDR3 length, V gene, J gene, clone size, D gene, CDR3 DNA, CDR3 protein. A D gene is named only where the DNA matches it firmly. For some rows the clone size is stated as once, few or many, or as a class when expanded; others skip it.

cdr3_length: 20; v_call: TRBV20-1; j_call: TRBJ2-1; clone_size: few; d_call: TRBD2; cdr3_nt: TGCAGTGCTAGAGATAGGGGACTAGCGGGGGGTCCCAGCTCCTACAATGAGCAGTTCTTC; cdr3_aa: CSARDRGLAGGPSSYNEQFF
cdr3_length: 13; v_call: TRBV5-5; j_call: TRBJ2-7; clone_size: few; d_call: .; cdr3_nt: TGTGCCAGCAGCTTGGAGTGGGGAACCGAGCAGTACTTC; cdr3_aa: CASSLEWGTEQYF
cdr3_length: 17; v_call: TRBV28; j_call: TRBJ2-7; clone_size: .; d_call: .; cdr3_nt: TGTGCCAGCAGCCAATTAAAGTGGGCGGCTTCCTACAATGAGCAGTACTTC; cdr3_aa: CASSQLKWAASYNEQYF
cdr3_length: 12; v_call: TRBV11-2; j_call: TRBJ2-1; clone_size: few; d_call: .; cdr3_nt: TGTGCCAGCAGCTCCTCTCCGGATGAGCAGTTCTTC; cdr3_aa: CASSSSPDEQFF
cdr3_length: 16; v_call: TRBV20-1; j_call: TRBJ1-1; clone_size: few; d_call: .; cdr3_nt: TGCAGTGCTAGAGGATCTGGTCAGGAGATAACTTCTGAAGCTTTCTTT; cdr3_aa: CSARGSGQEITSEAFF
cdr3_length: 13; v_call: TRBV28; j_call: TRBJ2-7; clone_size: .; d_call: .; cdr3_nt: TGTGCCAGCAGGAGAACTTCCTACAATGAGCAGTACTTC; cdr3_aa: CASRRTSYNEQYF
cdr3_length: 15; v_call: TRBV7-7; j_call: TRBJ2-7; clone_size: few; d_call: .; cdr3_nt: TGTGCTAGCAGCTTAGCGCCGGGCAGGGGTTACGAGCAGTACTTC; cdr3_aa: CASSLAPGRGYEQYF
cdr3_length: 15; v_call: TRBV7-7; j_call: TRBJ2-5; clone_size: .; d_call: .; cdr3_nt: TGTGCTAGCAGCACCAGTTGGGGGGCTAGGGAGACCCAGTACTTC; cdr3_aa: CASSTSWGARETQYF
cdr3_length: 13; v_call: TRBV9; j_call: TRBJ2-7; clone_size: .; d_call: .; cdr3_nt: TGTGCCAGCAGCGCCAGTTCGGGATACGAGCAGTACTTC; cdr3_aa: CASSASSGYEQYF
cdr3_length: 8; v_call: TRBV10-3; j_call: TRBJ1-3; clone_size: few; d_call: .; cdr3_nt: TGTGCCATCAGTGAAGAATATTTT; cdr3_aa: CAISEEYF
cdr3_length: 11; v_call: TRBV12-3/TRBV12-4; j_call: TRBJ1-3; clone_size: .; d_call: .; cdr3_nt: TGTGCCAGCACCACACAGGACACCATATATTTT; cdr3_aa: CASTTQDTIYF
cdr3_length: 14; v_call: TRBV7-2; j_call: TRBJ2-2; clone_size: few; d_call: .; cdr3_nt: TGTGCCAGCAGCTTAAATACTCGCTCCGGGGAGCTGTTTTTT; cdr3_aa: CASSLNTRSGELFF
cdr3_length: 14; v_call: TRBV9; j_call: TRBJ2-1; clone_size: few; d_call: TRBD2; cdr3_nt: TGTGCCAGCACCCGACTAGCGGGGGACAATGAGCAGTTCTTC; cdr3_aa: CASTRLAGDNEQFF
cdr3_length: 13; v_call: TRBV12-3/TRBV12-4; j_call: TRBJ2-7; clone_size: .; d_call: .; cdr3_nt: TGTGCCAGCAGTTTAAGTGAGCAAAATGAGCAGTACTTC; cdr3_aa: CASSLSEQNEQYF
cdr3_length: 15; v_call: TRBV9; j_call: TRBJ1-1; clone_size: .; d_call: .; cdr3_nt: TGTGCCAGCAGCGTAGTTGGGCCCCCGAACACTGAAGCTTTCTTT; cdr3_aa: CASSVVGPPNTEAFF
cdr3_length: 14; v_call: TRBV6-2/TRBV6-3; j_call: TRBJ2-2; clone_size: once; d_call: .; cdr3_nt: TGTGCCAGCAGTTACACCAGGAGCACCGGGGAGCTGTTTTTT; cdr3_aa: CASSYTRSTGELFF
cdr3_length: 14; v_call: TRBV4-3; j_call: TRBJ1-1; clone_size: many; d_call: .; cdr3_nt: TGCGCCAGCAGCCAAGATCTCGGGGACACTGAAGCTTTCTTT; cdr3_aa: CASSQDLGDTEAFF
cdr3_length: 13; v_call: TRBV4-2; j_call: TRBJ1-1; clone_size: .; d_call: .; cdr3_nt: TGTGCCAGCAGCCCCGGAGGGGCTCTGGAAGCTTTCTTT; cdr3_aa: CASSPGGALEAFF
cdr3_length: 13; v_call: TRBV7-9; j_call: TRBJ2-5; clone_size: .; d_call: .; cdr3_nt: TGTGCCAGCAGCCTAAACTCCGTGAATAAGCAGTACTTC; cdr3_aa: CASSLNSVNKQYF
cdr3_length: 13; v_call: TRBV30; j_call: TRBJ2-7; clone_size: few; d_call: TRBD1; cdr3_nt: TGTGCCTGTGGACAGGGGGTAACCTACGAGCAGTACTTC; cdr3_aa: CACGQGVTYEQYF
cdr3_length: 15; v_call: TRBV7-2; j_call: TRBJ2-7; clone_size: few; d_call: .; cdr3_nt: TGTGCCAGCAGCTTTATCCAGGGTTTTTCCTACGAGCAGTACTTC; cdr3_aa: CASSFIQGFSYEQYF
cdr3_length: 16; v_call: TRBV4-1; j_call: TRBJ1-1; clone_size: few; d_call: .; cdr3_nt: TGCGCCAGCAGCCCCAGGATCGGGCGGCAGAACACTGAAGCTTTCTTT; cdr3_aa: CASSPRIGRQNTEAFF
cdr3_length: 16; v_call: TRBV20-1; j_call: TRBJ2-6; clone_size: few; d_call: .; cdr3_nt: TGCAGTGCTAGACCGGGACACCTCTCTGGGGCCAACGTCCTGACTTTC; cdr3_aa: CSARPGHLSGANVLTF
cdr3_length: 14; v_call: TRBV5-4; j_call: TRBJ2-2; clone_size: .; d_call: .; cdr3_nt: TGTGCCAGCAGGAGGAGGGAGGACACCGGGGAGCTGTTTTTT; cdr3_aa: CASRRREDTGELFF
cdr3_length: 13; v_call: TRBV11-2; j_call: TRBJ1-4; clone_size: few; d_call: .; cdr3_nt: TGTGCCAGCAGCTTAGATATAAATGAAAAACTGTTTTTT; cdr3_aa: CASSLDINEKLFF
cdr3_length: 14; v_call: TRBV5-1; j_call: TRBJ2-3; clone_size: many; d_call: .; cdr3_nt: TGCGCCAGCAGCTTGGCCGTGACCTTAGATACGCAGTATTTT; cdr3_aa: CASSLAVTLDTQYF
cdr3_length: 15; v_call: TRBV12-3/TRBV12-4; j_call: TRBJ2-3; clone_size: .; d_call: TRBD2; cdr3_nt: TGTGCCAGCAGCTTGTCGGGAGGGGAGCCAGATACGCAGTATTTT; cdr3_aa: CASSLSGGEPDTQYF
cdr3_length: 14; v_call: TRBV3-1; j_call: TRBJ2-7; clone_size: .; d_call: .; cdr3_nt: TGTGCCAGCAGCCAAGTTGGTAGGCTTTACGAGCAGTACTTC; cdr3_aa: CASSQVGRLYEQYF
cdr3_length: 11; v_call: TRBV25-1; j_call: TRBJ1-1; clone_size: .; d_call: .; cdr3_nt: TGTGCCAGCAGGACGGACCTTGAAGCTTTCTTT; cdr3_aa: CASRTDLEAFF
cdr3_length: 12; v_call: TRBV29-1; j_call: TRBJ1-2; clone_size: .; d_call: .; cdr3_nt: TGCAGCGTTCCGGGGCTTAACTATGGCTACACCTTC; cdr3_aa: CSVPGLNYGYTF
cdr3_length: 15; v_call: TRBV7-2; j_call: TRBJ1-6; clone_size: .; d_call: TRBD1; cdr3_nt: TGTGCCAGCAGCTCCGGAGGGACAGATAATTCACCCCCCCACTTT; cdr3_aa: CASSSGGTDNSPPHF
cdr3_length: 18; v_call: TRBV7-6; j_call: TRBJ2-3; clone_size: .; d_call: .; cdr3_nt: TGTGCCAGCAGCTTCCCCCGGACGGGGGTCCCCCCCACAGATACGCAGTATTTT; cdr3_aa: CASSFPRTGVPPTDTQYF
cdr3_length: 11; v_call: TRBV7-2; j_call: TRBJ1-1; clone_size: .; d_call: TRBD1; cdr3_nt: TGTGCCAGCAGCCCGGGACAGGACGCTTTCTTT; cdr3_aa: CASSPGQDAFF
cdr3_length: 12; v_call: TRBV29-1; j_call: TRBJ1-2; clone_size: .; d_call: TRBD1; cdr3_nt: TGCAGCGATTGGACAGGGAAGGATGGCTACACCTTC; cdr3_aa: CSDWTGKDGYTF
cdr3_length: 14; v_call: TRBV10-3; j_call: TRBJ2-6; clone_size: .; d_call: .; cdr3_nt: TGTGCCATCAGTGAAGCTTCTGGGGCCAACGTCCTGACTTTC; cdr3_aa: CAISEASGANVLTF
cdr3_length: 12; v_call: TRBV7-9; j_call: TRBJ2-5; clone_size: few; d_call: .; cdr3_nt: TGTGCCAGCAGCTTAGTCAGCAATGAGCAGTACTTC; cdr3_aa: CASSLVSNEQYF
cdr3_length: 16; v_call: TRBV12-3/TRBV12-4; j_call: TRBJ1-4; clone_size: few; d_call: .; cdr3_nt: TGTGCCAGCAGTTTAACCTGGACCCCGACTAATGAAAAACTGTTTTTT; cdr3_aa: CASSLTWTPTNEKLFF
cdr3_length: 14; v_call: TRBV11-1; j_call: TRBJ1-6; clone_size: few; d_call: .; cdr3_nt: TGTGCCAGCAGCTCGACAGACTATAATTCACCCCTCCACTTT; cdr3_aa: CASSSTDYNSPLHF
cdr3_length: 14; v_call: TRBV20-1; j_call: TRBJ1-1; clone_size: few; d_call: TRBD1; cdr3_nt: TGCAGTGCACCGACAGGGGGTTTGAACACTGAAGCTTTCTTT; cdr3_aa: CSAPTGGLNTEAFF
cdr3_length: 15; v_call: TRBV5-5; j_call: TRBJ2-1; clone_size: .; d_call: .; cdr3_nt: TGTGCCAGCAGCTTGGGTACAGCCGGATACAATGAGCAGTTCTTC; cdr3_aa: CASSLGTAGYNEQFF